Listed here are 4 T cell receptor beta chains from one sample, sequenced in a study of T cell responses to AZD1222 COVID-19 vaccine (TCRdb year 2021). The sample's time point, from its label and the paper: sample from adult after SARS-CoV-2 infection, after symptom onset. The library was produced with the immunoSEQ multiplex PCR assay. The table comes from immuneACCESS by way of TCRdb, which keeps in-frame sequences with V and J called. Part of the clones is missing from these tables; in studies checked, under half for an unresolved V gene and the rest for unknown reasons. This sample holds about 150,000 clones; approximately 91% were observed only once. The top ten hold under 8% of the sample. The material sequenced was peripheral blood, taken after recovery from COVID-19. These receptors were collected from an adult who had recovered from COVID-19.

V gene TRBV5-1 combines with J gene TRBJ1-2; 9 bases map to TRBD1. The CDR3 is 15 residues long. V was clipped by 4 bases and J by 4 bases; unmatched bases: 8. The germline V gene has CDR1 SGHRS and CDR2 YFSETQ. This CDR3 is CASSATGGTGYGYTF. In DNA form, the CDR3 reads TGCGCCAGCAGCGCGACAGGGGGTACGGGCTATGGCTACACCTTC. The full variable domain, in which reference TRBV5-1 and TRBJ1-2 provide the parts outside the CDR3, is KAGVTQTPRYLIKTRGQQVTLSCSPISGHRSVSWYQQTPGQGLQFLFEYFSETQRNKGNFPGRFSGRQFSNSRSEMNVSTLELGDSALYLCASSATGGTGYGYTFGSGTRLTVV.

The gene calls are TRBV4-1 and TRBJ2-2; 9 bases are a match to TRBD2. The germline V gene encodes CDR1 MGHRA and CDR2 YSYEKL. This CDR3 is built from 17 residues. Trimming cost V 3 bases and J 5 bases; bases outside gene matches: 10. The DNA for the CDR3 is TGCGCCAGCAGCCAGAGGTTGCGACTAGCGGATACCGGGGAGCTGTTTTTT. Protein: CASSQRLRLADTGELFF.

The CDR3 DNA is TGCGCCAGCAGTACCGCGGGGGATACGCAGTATTTT. It codes for CASSTAGDTQYF. The chain combines TRBV5-1 with TRBJ2-3, with D possibly matching TRBD2 (6 bases). V lost 5 bases, J lost 6 bases, and 10 bases lay in between. Germline V gene data show CDR1 as SGHRS and CDR2 as YFSETQ. The CDR3 sequence is 12 residues long.

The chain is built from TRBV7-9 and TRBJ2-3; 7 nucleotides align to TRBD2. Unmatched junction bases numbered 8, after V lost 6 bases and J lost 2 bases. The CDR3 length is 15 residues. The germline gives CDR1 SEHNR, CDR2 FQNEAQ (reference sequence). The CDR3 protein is CASRETGGNTDTQYF. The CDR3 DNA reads TGTGCCAGCAGGGAGACGGGGGGAAACACAGATACGCAGTATTTT.